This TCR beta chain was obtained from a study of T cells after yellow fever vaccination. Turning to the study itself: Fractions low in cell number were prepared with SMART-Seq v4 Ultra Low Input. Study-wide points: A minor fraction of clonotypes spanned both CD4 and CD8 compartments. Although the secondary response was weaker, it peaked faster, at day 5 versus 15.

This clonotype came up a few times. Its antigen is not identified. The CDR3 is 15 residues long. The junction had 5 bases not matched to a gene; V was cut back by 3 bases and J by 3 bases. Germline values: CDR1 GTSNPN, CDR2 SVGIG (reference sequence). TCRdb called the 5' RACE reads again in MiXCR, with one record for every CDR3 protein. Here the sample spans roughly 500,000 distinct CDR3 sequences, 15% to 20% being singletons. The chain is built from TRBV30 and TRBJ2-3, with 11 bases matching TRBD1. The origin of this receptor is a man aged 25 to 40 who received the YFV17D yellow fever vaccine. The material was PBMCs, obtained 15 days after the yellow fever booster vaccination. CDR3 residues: CAWSRTGGLTDTQYF. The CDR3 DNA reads TGTGCCTGGAGCCGGACAGGGGGCTTGACAGATACGCAGTATTTT.